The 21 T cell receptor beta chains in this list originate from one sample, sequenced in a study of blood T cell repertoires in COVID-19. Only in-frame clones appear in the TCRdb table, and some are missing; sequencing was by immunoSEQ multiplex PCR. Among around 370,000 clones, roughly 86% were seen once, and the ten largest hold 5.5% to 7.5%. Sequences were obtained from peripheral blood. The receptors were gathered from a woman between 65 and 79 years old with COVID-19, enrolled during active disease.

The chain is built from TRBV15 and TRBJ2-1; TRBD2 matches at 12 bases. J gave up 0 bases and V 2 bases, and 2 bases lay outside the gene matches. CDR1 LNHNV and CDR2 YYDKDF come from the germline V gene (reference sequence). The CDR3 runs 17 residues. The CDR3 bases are TGTGCCACCAGCAGACAACTAGCGGGGGGCTCCTACAATGAGCAGTTCTTC. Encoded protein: CATSRQLAGGSYNEQFF.

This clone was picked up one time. CDR3 coding DNA: TGCGCCAGCAGCCGAGACAGGAATTACGAGCAGTACTTC. It is translated as CASSRDRNYEQYF. The chain joins TRBV4-1 to TRBJ2-7; possible D gene TRBD1, 6 bases. Per the germline V gene, CDR1 is MGHRA and CDR2 is YSYEKL. With 4 bases removed from V and 4 bases from J, the gap between germline ends came to 11 bases. There are 13 residues in the CDR3.

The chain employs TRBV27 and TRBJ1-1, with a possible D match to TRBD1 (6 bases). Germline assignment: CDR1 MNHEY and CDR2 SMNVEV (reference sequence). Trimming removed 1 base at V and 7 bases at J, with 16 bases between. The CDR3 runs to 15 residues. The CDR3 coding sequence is TGTGCCAGCAGTTTATATACGGGGGGCGCAATTGAAGCTTTCTTT. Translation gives CASSLYTGGAIEAFF.

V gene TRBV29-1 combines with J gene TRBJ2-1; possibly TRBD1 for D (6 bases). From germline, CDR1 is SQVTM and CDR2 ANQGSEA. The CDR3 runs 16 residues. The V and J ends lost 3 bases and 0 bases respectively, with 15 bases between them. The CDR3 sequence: CSVDGRGRDSYNEQFF. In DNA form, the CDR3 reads TGCAGCGTTGACGGCAGGGGAAGGGACTCCTACAATGAGCAGTTCTTC.

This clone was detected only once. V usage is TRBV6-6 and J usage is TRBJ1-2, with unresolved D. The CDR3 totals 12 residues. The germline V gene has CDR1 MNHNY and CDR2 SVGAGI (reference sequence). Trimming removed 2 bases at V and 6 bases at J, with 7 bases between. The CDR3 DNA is TGTGCCAGCAGTTACGAGGTAGATGGCTACACCTTC. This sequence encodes CASSYEVDGYTF.

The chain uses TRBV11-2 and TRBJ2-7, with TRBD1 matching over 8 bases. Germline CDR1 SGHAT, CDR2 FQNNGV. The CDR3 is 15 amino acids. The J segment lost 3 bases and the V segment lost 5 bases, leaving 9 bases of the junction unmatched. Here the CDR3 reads CASSTSTGEDYEQYF. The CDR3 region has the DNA TGTGCCAGCAGCACCTCGACAGGGGAAGACTACGAGCAGTACTTC.

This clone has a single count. CDR3: CASSPGSPLSGNTIYF. CDR3 bases: TGTGCCAGCAGTCCGGGTTCTCCTCTGTCTGGAAACACCATATATTTT. The chain links TRBV2 to TRBJ1-3; no clear D gene. CDR3 length equals 16 residues. Germline lookup yields CDR1 SNHLY and CDR2 FYNNEI. V lost 5 bases and J 1 base, leaving 15 bases between the germline ends.

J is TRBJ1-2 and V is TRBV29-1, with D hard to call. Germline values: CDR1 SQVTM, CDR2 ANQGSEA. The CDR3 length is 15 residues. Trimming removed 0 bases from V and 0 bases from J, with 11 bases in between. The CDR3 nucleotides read TGCAGCGTTGAAGACCCAGGTAACCCTAACTATGGCTACACCTTC. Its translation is CSVEDPGNPNYGYTF.

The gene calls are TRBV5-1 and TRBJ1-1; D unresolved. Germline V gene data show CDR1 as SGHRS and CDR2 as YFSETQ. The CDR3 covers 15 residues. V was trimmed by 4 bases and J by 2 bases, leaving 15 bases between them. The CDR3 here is CASSMAPGSNTEAFF. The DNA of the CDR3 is TGCGCCAGCAGCATGGCGCCAGGTAGTAACACTGAAGCTTTCTTT.

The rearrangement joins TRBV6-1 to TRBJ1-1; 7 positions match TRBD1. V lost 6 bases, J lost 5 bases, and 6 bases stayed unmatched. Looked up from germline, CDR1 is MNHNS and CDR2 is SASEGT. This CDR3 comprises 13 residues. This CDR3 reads CASSDRVGTEAFF. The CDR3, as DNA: TGTGCCAGCAGCGACAGGGTTGGAACTGAAGCTTTCTTT.

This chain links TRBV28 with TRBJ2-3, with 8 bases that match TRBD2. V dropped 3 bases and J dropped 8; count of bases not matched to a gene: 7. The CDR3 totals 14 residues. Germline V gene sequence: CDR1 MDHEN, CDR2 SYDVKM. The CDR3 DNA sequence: TGTGCCAGCAGTTTGGGACTAGGAAGAGTTACGCAGTATTTT. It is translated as CASSLGLGRVTQYF.

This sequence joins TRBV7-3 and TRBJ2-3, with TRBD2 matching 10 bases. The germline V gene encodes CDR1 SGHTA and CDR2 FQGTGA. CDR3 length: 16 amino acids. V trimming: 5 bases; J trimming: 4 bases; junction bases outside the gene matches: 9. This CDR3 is CASSISGGASPDTQYF. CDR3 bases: TGTGCCAGCAGCATCAGCGGGGGGGCCTCCCCAGATACGCAGTATTTT.

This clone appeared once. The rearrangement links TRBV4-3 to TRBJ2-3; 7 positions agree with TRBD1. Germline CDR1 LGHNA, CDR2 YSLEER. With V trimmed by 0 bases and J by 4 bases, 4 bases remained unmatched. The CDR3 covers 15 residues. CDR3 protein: CASSQEGTDSDTQYF. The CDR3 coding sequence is TGCGCCAGCAGCCAAGAAGGGACAGATTCAGATACGCAGTATTTT.

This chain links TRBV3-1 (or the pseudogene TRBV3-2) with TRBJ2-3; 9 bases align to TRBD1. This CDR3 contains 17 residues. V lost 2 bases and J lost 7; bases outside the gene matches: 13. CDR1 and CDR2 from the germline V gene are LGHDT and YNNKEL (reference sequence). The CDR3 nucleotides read TGTGCCAGCAGCCAAACGACCGGGACAGGGTACCCGAATACGCAGTATTTT. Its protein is CASSQTTGTGYPNTQYF.

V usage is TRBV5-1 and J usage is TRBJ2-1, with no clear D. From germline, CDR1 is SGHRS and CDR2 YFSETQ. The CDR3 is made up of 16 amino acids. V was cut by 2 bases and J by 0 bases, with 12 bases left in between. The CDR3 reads CASSFGRSSSYNEQFF. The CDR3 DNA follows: TGCGCCAGCAGCTTCGGTAGGAGCAGCTCCTACAATGAGCAGTTCTTC. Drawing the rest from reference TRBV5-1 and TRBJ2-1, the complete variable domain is KAGVTQTPRYLIKTRGQQVTLSCSPISGHRSVSWYQQTPGQGLQFLFEYFSETQRNKGNFPGRFSGRQFSNSRSEMNVSTLELGDSALYLCASSFGRSSSYNEQFFGPGTRLTVL.

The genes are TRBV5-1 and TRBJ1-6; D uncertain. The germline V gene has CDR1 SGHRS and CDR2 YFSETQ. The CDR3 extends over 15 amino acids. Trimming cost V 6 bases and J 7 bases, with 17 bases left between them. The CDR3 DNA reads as TGCGCCAGCAATGAGGGCAGTCACGGCAATTCACCCCTCCACTTT. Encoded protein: CASNEGSHGNSPLHF.

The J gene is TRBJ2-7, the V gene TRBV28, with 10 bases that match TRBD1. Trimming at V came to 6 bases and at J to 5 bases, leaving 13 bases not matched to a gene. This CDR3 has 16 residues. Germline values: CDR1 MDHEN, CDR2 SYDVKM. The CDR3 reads CASSLIHGQGGNEQYF. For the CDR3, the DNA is TGTGCCAGCAGCTTAATACACGGACAGGGGGGGAACGAGCAGTACTTC.

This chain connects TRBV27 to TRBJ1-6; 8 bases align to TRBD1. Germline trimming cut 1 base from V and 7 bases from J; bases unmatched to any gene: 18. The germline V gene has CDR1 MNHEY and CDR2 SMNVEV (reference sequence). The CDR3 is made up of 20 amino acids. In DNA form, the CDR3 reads TGTGCCAGCAGTTTATGTACCCCCTTGGGACAGGAAGCTAACAATTCACCCCTCCACTTT. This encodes CASSLCTPLGQEANNSPLHF.

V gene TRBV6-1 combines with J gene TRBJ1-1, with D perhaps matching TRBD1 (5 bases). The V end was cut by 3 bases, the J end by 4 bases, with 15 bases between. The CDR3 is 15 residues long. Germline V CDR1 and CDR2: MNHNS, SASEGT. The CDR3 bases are TGTGCCAGCAGTGAGGCGAATCTAGGGGCCACTGAAGCTTTCTTT. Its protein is CASSEANLGATEAFF.

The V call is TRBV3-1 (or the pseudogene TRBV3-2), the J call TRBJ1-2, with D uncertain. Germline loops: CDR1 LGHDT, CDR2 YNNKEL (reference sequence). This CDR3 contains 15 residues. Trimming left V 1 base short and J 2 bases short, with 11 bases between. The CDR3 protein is CASSQAERANYGYTF. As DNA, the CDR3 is TGTGCCAGCAGCCAAGCTGAGCGGGCCAACTATGGCTACACCTTC.

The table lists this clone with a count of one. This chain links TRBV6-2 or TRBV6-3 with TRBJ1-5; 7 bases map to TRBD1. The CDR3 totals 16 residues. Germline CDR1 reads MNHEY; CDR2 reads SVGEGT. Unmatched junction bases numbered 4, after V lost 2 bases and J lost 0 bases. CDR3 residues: CASSYRQGNSNQPQHF. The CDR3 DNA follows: TGTGCCAGCAGTTACCGACAGGGCAATAGCAATCAGCCCCAGCATTTT.